This is a list of T cell receptor beta chains from one sample in a study of T cell responses to AZD1222 COVID-19 vaccine. Produced via immunoSEQ multiplex PCR; TCRdb's table is partial and in-frame only. The table shows 90,000 to 120,000 clones, with approximately 88% occurring only once. The source material was peripheral blood, sampled on day 0 of AZD1222 vaccination. The receptors were gathered from an adult in good health. Both conserved end residues are part of each CDR3. A D gene is named only where the DNA matches it firmly. Only some rows state a clone size, as once, few, many or a class for expanded clones.

TRBD2	TRBV28	.	TRBJ2-1	TGTGCCAGCAGTTTAGTGGCAGCGGGGGGGCGAAATGAGCAGTTCTTC	CASSLVAAGGRNEQFF
.	TRBV25-1	.	TRBJ2-7	TGTGCCAGCAGTGTATTAGGGCAGATGGGGTCTTACGAGCAGTACTTC	CASSVLGQMGSYEQYF
TRBD1	TRBV6-5	.	TRBJ1-3	TGTGCCAGCAGTTACTCGGGACAGGGCGGTGGAAACACCATATATTTT	CASSYSGQGGGNTIYF
.	TRBV4-3	.	TRBJ1-1	TGCGCCAGCAGTTTGACTGGGAACACTGAAGCTTTCTTT	CASSLTGNTEAFF
.	TRBV19	.	TRBJ2-7	TGTGCCAGTAGTATAGATCAACACGGAGTGTACGAGCAGTACTTC	CASSIDQHGVYEQYF
TRBD1	TRBV5-1	.	TRBJ1-1	TGCGCCAGCAGCCGTACATGGGACAGACCGAACACTGAAGCTTTCTTT	CASSRTWDRPNTEAFF
.	TRBV11-2	.	TRBJ2-7	TGTGCCAGCAGCTTAGGGGTGTGGGGTCGAGAGTACTTC	CASSLGVWGREYF
.	TRBV30	.	TRBJ2-7	TGTGCCTGGAGGGCCAACTACGAGCAGTACTTC	CAWRANYEQYF
.	TRBV7-6	.	TRBJ2-2	TGTGCCAGCAGCTTCCCCCCTGGGGGCGGAAAGCGAGCGAACACCGGGGAGCTGTTTTTT	CASSFPPGGGKRANTGELFF
.	TRBV6-5	.	TRBJ2-1	TGTGCCAGCAGTTACCAAATGCAGGGGCCCTACAATGAGCAGTTCTTC	CASSYQMQGPYNEQFF
TRBD1	TRBV7-9	.	TRBJ1-1	TGTGCCAGCAGCTCATGGACAGGAAAGAACACTGAAGCTTTCTTT	CASSSWTGKNTEAFF
.	TRBV28	.	TRBJ1-4	TGTGCCAGCAGTTTTACCGGGGGTTTAGCGAAACTGTTTTTT	CASSFTGGLAKLFF
.	TRBV9	.	TRBJ2-3	TGTGCCAGCAGCCCCCAGACGGGGGCCTACACAGATACGCAGTATTTT	CASSPQTGAYTDTQYF
TRBD1	TRBV18	.	TRBJ1-2	TGTGCCAGCTCCCTTACCACAGGGGACTATGGCTACACCTTC	CASSLTTGDYGYTF
TRBD1	TRBV3-1/TRBV3-2	once	TRBJ1-1	TGTGCCAGCAGCCGCCTCTTGGGACAGTTGAACACTGAAGCTTTCTTT	CASSRLLGQLNTEAFF
.	TRBV7-2	.	TRBJ2-7	TGTGCCAGCAGCCCAGGGGGGGTGAATCTATTCGGCGGCGAGCAGTACTTC	CASSPGGVNLFGGEQYF
.	TRBV13	.	TRBJ2-3	TGTGCCAGCCGACCGGTGGGAGATACGCAGTATTTT	CASRPVGDTQYF
.	TRBV6-4	.	TRBJ2-7	TGTGCCAGCACTCGGACTGAAGAGCAGTACTTC	CASTRTEEQYF
.	TRBV18	.	TRBJ2-6	TGTGCCAGCTCACCACGAAGCTCTGGGGCCAACGTCCTGACTTTC	CASSPRSSGANVLTF
.	TRBV6-5	.	TRBJ1-3	TGTGCCAGTGGGAGCTCTGGAAACACCATATATTTT	CASGSSGNTIYF
.	TRBV4-1	.	TRBJ1-4	TGCGCCAGCAGCCTCCAGATTAATGAAAAACTGTTTTTT	CASSLQINEKLFF
.	TRBV4-1	.	TRBJ2-7	TGCGCCAGCAGCCAAGATAGGGGACTCTCTATAGGCCTACCCTACGAGCAGTACTTC	CASSQDRGLSIGLPYEQYF
TRBD1	TRBV4-1	.	TRBJ2-7	TGCGCCAGCAGCCAGGGTGCAGGGGGCTCCTACGAGCAGTACTTC	CASSQGAGGSYEQYF
.	TRBV7-2	.	TRBJ1-2	TGTGCCAGCAGCCCTGGAGGGCACTATGGCTACACCTTC	CASSPGGHYGYTF
.	TRBV11-3	.	TRBJ2-2	TGTGCCAGCAGCTTAAGCAGCGGTGGTCTAGGTGCCGGGGAGCTGTTTTTT	CASSLSSGGLGAGELFF
.	TRBV20-1	.	TRBJ1-2	TGCAGTGCTGCTCAAGGGTATGGCTACACCTTC	CSAAQGYGYTF
.	TRBV5-1	.	TRBJ2-1	TGCGCCAGCAGCTTGGTGCGAGATGAGCAGTTCTTC	CASSLVRDEQFF
.	TRBV19	.	TRBJ2-6	TGTGCCAGTAGTATAGTTCCCAGCCTCTCTGGGGCCAACGTCCTGACTTTC	CASSIVPSLSGANVLTF
TRBD2	TRBV20-1	.	TRBJ2-1	TGCAGTGCTAGTATCGCTAGCGGGGGGGACTACAATGAGCAGTTCTTC	CSASIASGGDYNEQFF
TRBD1	TRBV5-4	.	TRBJ2-5	TGTGCCAGCAGCGTAGGGGACAGGGGGAAAGAGACCCAGTACTTC	CASSVGDRGKETQYF
.	TRBV7-9	.	TRBJ2-7	TGTGCCAGCAGCTTAGCGCAGGGGGGGCAGCTTTTC	CASSLAQGGQLF
.	TRBV28	once	TRBJ2-7	TGTGCCAGCAGTTTGGACAACGTCCTCTACGAGCAGTACTTC	CASSLDNVLYEQYF
.	TRBV7-3	.	TRBJ2-3	TGTGCCAGCAGCGACGACTCCGGGACAACAGATACGCAGTATTTT	CASSDDSGTTDTQYF
.	TRBV28	.	TRBJ1-2	TGTGCCAGCAGTGACGCGGGTGGCTACACCTTC	CASSDAGGYTF
TRBD2	TRBV7-9	.	TRBJ2-1	TGTGCCAGCAGCTTAGCATCCCGCGGGACTAGCGGGAGACATGAGCAGTTCTTC	CASSLASRGTSGRHEQFF
TRBD1	TRBV7-2	few	TRBJ2-1	TGTGCCAGCAGCTTAGTCGGGTGGGGACAGGGGGCAAATGAGCAGTTCTTC	CASSLVGWGQGANEQFF
.	TRBV10-3	.	TRBJ2-3	TGTGCCATCAGTGTTGGGCTGTCGGGGACGGCAGATACGCAGTATTTT	CAISVGLSGTADTQYF
.	TRBV4-1	once	TRBJ1-4	TGCGCCAGCAGCCCCCGAGGACTTACGGGTGAAAAACTGTTTTTT	CASSPRGLTGEKLFF
.	TRBV11-3	.	TRBJ1-5	TGTGCCAGCAGCTTAAACCAGCCCCAGCATTTT	CASSLNQPQHF
.	TRBV5-1	.	TRBJ1-3	TGCGCCAGCAGCTTGAGAGCCGACGGTGGAAACACCATATATTTT	CASSLRADGGNTIYF
.	TRBV4-1	.	TRBJ1-2	TGCGCCAGCAGCCAAGGGCAGGGCTATGGCTACACCTTC	CASSQGQGYGYTF
TRBD1	TRBV27	.	TRBJ1-2	TGTGCCAGCAGTCCACTCCGACAGGGGGCGCGACGGATCTATGGCTACACCTTC	CASSPLRQGARRIYGYTF